Each of the 17 T cell receptor beta chains below was sequenced from the same sample in a study of Tregs in tolerant kidney transplant recipients. Libraries were prepared by immunoSEQ multiplex PCR; TCRdb keeps only in-frame clonotypes and omits some of them. The table gives 2,000 to 3,000 clones; the top ten clones make up around 40% of it. The nonmyeloablative bone marrow transplants came from related graft donors, with transient mixed chimerism. Here the sequenced sample was CD8+ T cells from blood (PBMCs), taken 6 months after the transplant. The source is a human patient who received a combined kidney and bone marrow transplant. The T cells may partly be graft donor cells.

As to this clone: The read comes to an end 3 residues before the CDR3 does, leaving the germline J gene to fill in the end. The genes are TRBV20-1 and TRBJ2-7; TRBD2 aligns across 8 bases. Germline V CDR1 and CDR2: DFQATT, SNEGSKA (reference sequence). CDR3 length equals 18 residues. The V and J ends lost 3 bases and 0 bases, in that order; junction bases with no gene match: 16. CDR3 bases read: TGCAGTGCTAGCGGGGGGAGGGGTAGCGGGGTCTTCTCCTACGAG. Encoded protein: CSASGGRGSGVFSYE. The full CDR3 sequence reads CSASGGRGSGVFSYEQYF.

A note on this clone: Read coverage stops 3 residues before the CDR3 terminus; the germline J gene supplies the remainder. V usage is TRBV6-1 and J usage is TRBJ2-7; weak D call: TRBD2 (7 bases). The CDR3 runs to 17 residues. Trimming shortened V by 1 base and J by 2 bases, and 18 bases separated the two germline ends. Germline V gene sequence: CDR1 MNHNS, CDR2 SASEGT. The covered CDR3 bases are TGTGCCAGCAGTGAAGAAGAGGGGGGGGAAACCCCCTACGAG. Residues: CASSEEEGGETPYE. The whole CDR3 sequence reads CASSEEEGGETPYEQYF.

Concerning this clone: The DNA ends 3 residues before the CDR3 does, and the rest of the CDR3 is filled in from the germline J gene. The rearrangement links TRBV2 to TRBJ2-7; no reliable D call. V was clipped by 3 bases and J by 3 bases, with 9 bases between them. Germline lookup yields CDR1 SNHLY and CDR2 FYNNEI. The CDR3 consists of 13 residues. This CDR3 is CASSDQVGYEQYF. The part of the CDR3 DNA that was read is TGTGCCAGCAGTGATCAGGTAGGCTACGAG.

A remark on this clone: The CDR3 is cut off 3 residues early in the read; its end comes from the germline J gene. The chain carries TRBV2 and TRBJ2-7; D call uncertain. With 7 bases removed from V and 1 base from J, the gap between germline ends came to 11 bases. Germline CDR1 and CDR2: SNHLY and FYNNEI. The CDR3 consists of 13 residues. CDR3 in amino acids: CASTDLDSYEQYF. CDR3 DNA (partial): TGTGCCAGCACCGACTTAGATTCCTACGAG.

About this clone: The read falls 3 residues short of the CDR3 end, and the missing part is taken from the germline J gene. The chain has TRBV6-2 or TRBV6-3 and TRBJ2-7; 10 nucleotides agree with TRBD1. CDR3 length: 17 amino acids. J was trimmed by 5 bases and V by 0 bases; bases with no gene match: 10. Germline loops: CDR1 MNHEY, CDR2 SVGEGT. CDR3 DNA, as far as it was read: TGTGCCAGCAGTTACTCGATAGGGACAGGGGACTTCAACGAG. Amino acids: CASSYSIGTGDFNE. The full-length CDR3 reads as CASSYSIGTGDFNEQYF.

Remarks on this clone: Read sequence stops 3 residues before the CDR3 end, and the germline J gene provides the missing end. V and J are TRBV28 and TRBJ2-1; 13 bases map to TRBD2. V shed 6 bases and J 0 bases; nucleotides not matched to a gene: 11. The CDR3 runs to 19 residues. Germline CDR1 MDHEN, CDR2 SYDVKM. The CDR3 loop reads CASRPGLAGSSSSYNEQFF. CDR3 bases read: TGTGCCAGCAGGCCGGGACTAGCGGGATCGTCAAGCTCCTACAATGAG. The variable domain in full, with the rest retrieved from reference TRBV28 and TRBJ2-1, is DVKVTQSSRYLVKRTGEKVFLECVQDMDHENMFWYRQDPGLGLRLIYFSYDVKMKEKGDIPEGYSVSREKKERFSLILESASTNQTSMYLCASRPGLAGSSSSYNEQFFGPGTRLTVL.

About this clone: The DNA ends 3 residues before the CDR3 does, and the rest of the CDR3 is filled in from the germline J gene. The V gene is TRBV7-9, the J gene TRBJ2-1, with a tentative D call TRBD1 (5 bases). The V end lost 1 base, the J end lost 7 bases, and 11 bases lay between the germline ends. CDR3 size: 14 residues. CDR1 is SEHNR and CDR2 is FQNEAQ in the germline V gene (reference sequence). The CDR3 protein is CASSLGVRVNEQFF. The sequenced part of the CDR3 DNA is TGTGCCAGCAGCTTAGGGGTCAGGGTGAATGAG.

Remarks on this clone: The read gets to within 3 residues of the CDR3 end, and the germline J gene fills in the rest. The chain couples TRBV29-1 to TRBJ2-1; TRBD2 matches 13 bases. Germline V gene data show CDR1 as SQVTM and CDR2 as ANQGSEA. V trimming: 8 bases; J trimming: 9 bases; junction bases outside the gene matches: 10. This CDR3 spans 14 amino acids. CDR3 sequence: CSCIGLAGAVEQFF. CDR3 DNA, as far as it was read: TGCAGCTGCATCGGACTAGCGGGAGCAGTTGAG.

About this clone: Read sequence stops 3 residues before the CDR3 end, and the germline J gene provides the missing end. This chain joins TRBV20-1 and TRBJ2-6; tentative D call: TRBD1 (6 bases). Germline V gene lookup returns CDR1 DFQATT and CDR2 SNEGSKA (reference sequence). Trimming pared 4 bases from V and 0 bases from J, leaving 19 bases between. This CDR3 contains 18 residues. The CDR3: CSATLIPTGSSGANVLTF. The CDR3 bases that were read are TGCAGTGCTACCCTCATCCCCACAGGGTCCTCTGGGGCCAACGTC.

About this clone itself: Read data end 3 residues before the CDR3 end; the end is taken from the germline J gene. This sequence joins TRBV27 and TRBJ2-5; TRBD1 agrees at 7 bases. The trim removed 5 bases at V and 4 bases at J, leaving 7 bases unmatched. The germline V gene has CDR1 MNHEY and CDR2 SMNVEV (reference sequence). This CDR3 has 14 residues. The CDR3 reads CASSPTAGGETQYF. CDR3 bases read: TGTGCCAGCAGTCCAACCGCAGGGGGAGAGACC.

Concerning this clone: With the read ending 3 residues before the CDR3 end, the germline J gene is used to fill in that end. V and J are TRBV28 and TRBJ1-1; D is perhaps TRBD1 (6 bases). V gave up 2 bases and J gave up 5 bases, with 21 bases separating them. Germline assignment: CDR1 MDHEN and CDR2 SYDVKM. The CDR3 length is 17 residues. CDR3 DNA, as far as it was read: TGTGCCAGCAGTTTACCCAGGGGCCGCCCTCCTGGAACTGAA. Its protein product is CASSLPRGRPPGTE. The CDR3 in full is CASSLPRGRPPGTEAFF.

Of note for this clone: The observed sequence ends 3 residues before the CDR3 terminus, with the missing tail filled in from the germline J gene. This chain joins TRBV7-6 and TRBJ2-2; TRBD1 might be the D (5 bases). Germline lookup yields CDR1 SGHVS and CDR2 FNYEAQ. V lost 7 bases to trimming and J lost 0 bases, with 15 bases between them. The CDR3 contains 16 residues. The CDR3 protein is CASNTRRGPNTGELFF. The CDR3 bases that were read are TGTGCCAGCAATACAAGAAGGGGCCCGAACACCGGGGAG.

Points on this clone: The CDR3 extends 3 residues past the end of the read, so its final part is completed from the germline J gene. The rearrangement uses TRBV7-9 and TRBJ1-2; a possible D gene is TRBD1 (5 bases). The CDR3 is made up of 15 amino acids. Germline V gene lookup returns CDR1 SEHNR and CDR2 FQNEAQ (reference sequence). Trimming took off 5 bases at V and 4 bases at J, with 17 bases between the two ends. CDR3 DNA (partial): TGTGCCAGCAGCCCTCCCGGGGGTGGTATCTATGGC. Translated, it gives CASSPPGGGIYG. The complete CDR3 protein is CASSPPGGGIYGYTF.

Frequency places this clone as medium-sized (0.01 to 0.1%). The read terminates 3 residues before the CDR3 end, so the remaining end is supplied by the germline J gene. The J gene is TRBJ2-7, the V gene TRBV5-1; D might be TRBD1 or TRBD2, each matching 6 bases. CDR1 and CDR2 (germline): SGHRS, YFSETQ. Trimming removed 7 bases at V and 4 bases at J, with 15 bases between. The CDR3 totals 13 residues. CDR3 loop: CASRIGGGYEQYF. The CDR3 DNA, read in part, is TGCGCCAGCCGTATAGGAGGGGGATACGAG.

Worth noting for this clone: The read gets to within 3 residues of the CDR3 end, and the germline J gene fills in the rest. The chain carries TRBV30 and TRBJ1-3, with D unclear. Germline values: CDR1 GTSNPN, CDR2 SVGIG (reference sequence). The V end lost 2 bases, the J end lost 1 base, and 6 bases lay between the germline ends. The length of the CDR3 is 13 residues. Partial CDR3 DNA: TGTGCCTGGAGTCAAATGTCTGGAAACACC. It translates to CAWSQMSGNT. The CDR3, in full, reads CAWSQMSGNTIYF.

Concerning this clone: Read data end 3 residues before the CDR3 end; the end is taken from the germline J gene. The gene calls are TRBV7-9 and TRBJ1-4; D may be TRBD1 (6 bases). CDR1 SEHNR and CDR2 FQNEAQ come from the germline V gene (reference sequence). Trimming took off 1 base at V and 7 bases at J, with 13 bases between the two ends. The length of the CDR3 is 15 residues. The CDR3 sequence: CASSLVGADGEKLFF. The CDR3 bases that were read are TGTGCCAGCAGCTTAGTGGGGGCGGACGGTGAAAAA.

This clone ranks as large (0.1 to 1%) in terms of frequency. The missing CDR3 end, 3 residues past where the read stops, is filled in from the germline J gene. The genes are TRBV9 and TRBJ2-1; 7 bases map to TRBD2. Trimming at V came to 2 bases and at J to 5 bases, leaving 13 bases not matched to a gene. Looked up from germline, CDR1 is SGDLS and CDR2 is YYNGEE. The CDR3 sequence is 17 residues long. The covered CDR3 bases are TGTGCCAGCAGCGTGGGGGGGAGGGCCTTACTAGACAATGAG. Residues: CASSVGGRALLDNE. The CDR3 in its entirety is CASSVGGRALLDNEQFF.